This entry features one TCR beta chain sequence. Its antigen is currently unknown. One junction end disagrees with the germline gene, perhaps due to a read error. Other DNA sequences in this sample translate to the same CDR3. The data are from a study of cytomegalovirus exposure and HLA in healthy donors. General study points: When analyzed later, a missense DCLRE1C variant was found to be linked to TCR beta V- and J-gene trimming.

PCR was performed using 60 Vbeta and 13 Jbeta primers. Some clones are missing from TCRdb's copy, which holds only in-frame ones; the method was immunoSEQ multiplex PCR. The sample carries hundreds of thousands of clones, roughly 84% recorded once. Germline CDR1 and CDR2: SQVTM and ANQGSEA. CDR3 size: 12 residues. This TCR was sampled from a girl aged 5-17 years in good health and CMV-seronegative. This chain links TRBV29-1 with TRBJ1-1; D may be TRBD1 (5 bases). Sequenced: PBMCs. CDR3 loop: CSVRGGGTEAFF. In nucleotides, the CDR3 is TGTAGCGTTCGCGGGGGTGGCACTGAAGCTTTCTTT. Complete variable domain (other parts from reference TRBV29-1 and TRBJ1-1): SAVISQKPSRDICQRGTSLTIQCQVDSQVTMMFWYRQQPGQSLTLIATANQGSEATYESGFVIDKFPISRPNLTFSTLTVSNMSPEDSSIYLCSVRGGGTEAFFGQGTRLTVV.